Listed below are T cell receptor beta chains from one sample, sequenced in a study of neurological immune-mediated disorders. TCRdb re-called the 5' RACE reads through MiXCR, storing one row per CDR3 protein. The table lists 130,000 or so distinct CDR3 sequences, roughly 3.2% of them singletons, with around 1.2% in the top ten. Material: PBMCs. The receptors were gathered from a woman aged 25-40 years with multiple sclerosis. Each CDR3 is given with its conserved first and last residue. Fields, in order: clone size, J gene, D gene, V gene, CDR3 protein, CDR3 DNA. A D gene is named only where the DNA matches it firmly. Not every row has a clone size; where given, it reads once, few, many or a size class.

many TRBJ2-7 NA TRBV20-1 CSARPPTATSYEQYF TGCAGTGCTAGACCTCCGACAGCTACATCCTACGAGCAGTACTTC
many TRBJ2-5 NA TRBV6-2/TRBV6-3 CASSHWTEETQYF TGTGCCAGCAGCCACTGGACAGAGGAGACCCAGTACTTC
many TRBJ1-2 NA TRBV20-1 CSAPGQSGYGYTF TGCAGTGCCCCAGGACAGTCGGGCTATGGCTACACCTTC
many TRBJ1-3 NA TRBV6-5 CASSSGGRNSGNTIYF TGTGCCAGCAGTTCCGGGGGGCGAAACTCTGGAAACACCATATATTTT
NA TRBJ2-7 NA TRBV7-9 CASSLGLHEQYF TGTGCCAGCAGCCTCGGACTGCACGAGCAGTACTTC
few TRBJ2-2 TRBD1 TRBV10-2 CASQGAPSTGELFF TGCGCCAGCCAGGGGGCCCCGAGCACCGGGGAGCTGTTTTTT
many TRBJ1-4 NA TRBV12-3/TRBV12-4 CASSRRTATATNEKLFF TGTGCCAGCAGCCGCCGGACAGCTACTGCAACTAATGAAAAACTGTTTTTT
many TRBJ2-5 TRBD2 TRBV7-9 CASSLKFGGADQETQYF TGTGCCAGCAGCTTAAAGTTCGGGGGGGCCGACCAAGAGACCCAGTACTTC
many TRBJ2-5 NA TRBV6-2/TRBV6-3 CASSYSIWETQYF TGTGCCAGCAGTTACTCTATCTGGGAGACCCAGTACTTC
many TRBJ2-7 TRBD2 TRBV10-3 CAVDSGLAYEQYF TGTGCCGTCGACTCGGGACTAGCCTACGAGCAGTACTTC
few TRBJ2-2 TRBD2 TRBV7-6 CASRGLAGAGELFF TGTGCCAGCAGAGGACTAGCGGGGGCCGGGGAGCTGTTTTTT
many TRBJ2-1 TRBD2 TRBV20-1 CSARDRTSGTVYNEQFF TGCAGTGCTAGAGATCGAACTAGCGGGACAGTCTACAATGAGCAGTTCTTC
many TRBJ1-1 NA TRBV7-9 CASSETVNTEAFF TGTGCCAGCAGCGAGACAGTGAACACTGAAGCTTTCTTT
few TRBJ2-7 NA TRBV20-1 CSAEGSLIYEQYF TGCAGTGCCGAGGGGTCTCTCATCTACGAGCAGTACTTC
many TRBJ1-1 NA TRBV5-1 CASSLGVNKGGPMNTEAFF TGCGCCAGCAGCTTGGGGGTAAACAAGGGAGGGCCTATGAACACTGAAGCTTTCTTT
many TRBJ2-1 NA TRBV4-3 CASSQERLPVGYNEQFF TGCGCCAGCAGCCAAGAGAGGCTGCCGGTCGGATACAATGAGCAGTTCTTC
many TRBJ1-1 NA TRBV20-1 CSANGGRSDTEAFF TGCAGTGCCAACGGGGGGAGAAGTGACACTGAAGCTTTCTTT
many TRBJ2-7 NA TRBV6-2/TRBV6-3 CASTTPHSYEQYF TGTGCCAGCACAACCCCCCACTCCTACGAGCAGTACTTC
many TRBJ2-3 TRBD2 TRBV5-1 CASSTTSGGDTQYF TGCGCCAGCAGTACGACTAGCGGGGGAGATACGCAGTATTTT
many TRBJ2-1 TRBD1 TRBV20-1 CSARRDREKDEQFF TGCAGTGCTAGAAGGGACAGGGAGAAGGATGAGCAGTTCTTC
many TRBJ1-6 NA TRBV9 CASSIDGKNSPLHF TGTGCCAGCAGCATCGATGGGAAAAATTCACCCCTCCACTTT
many TRBJ2-3 NA TRBV7-2 CASSLGISISTDTQYF TGTGCCAGCAGCTTGGGAATTAGTATTAGCACAGATACGCAGTATTTT
many TRBJ1-5 NA TRBV20-1 CSARFGGGPNQPQHF TGCAGTGCTAGGTTCGGTGGGGGGCCTAATCAGCCCCAGCATTTT
many TRBJ1-2 NA TRBV6-5 CASSYGGNYGYTF TGTGCCAGCAGTTACGGGGGTAACTATGGCTACACCTTC
many TRBJ1-5 NA TRBV20-1 CSARAGEGIGNQPQHF TGCAGTGCTAGGGCAGGGGAGGGTATTGGCAATCAGCCCCAGCATTTT
many TRBJ2-7 TRBD2 TRBV7-2 CASSFSGTYEQYF TGTGCCAGCAGCTTCAGCGGGACCTACGAGCAGTACTTC
many TRBJ2-1 NA TRBV3-1 CASSQEGYNEQFF TGTGCCAGCAGCCAAGAGGGCTACAATGAGCAGTTCTTC
many TRBJ2-1 NA TRBV2 CASSLAPSYNEQFF TGTGCCAGCAGTTTGGCTCCCTCCTACAATGAGCAGTTCTTC
many TRBJ1-6 TRBD1 TRBV20-1 CSARDTGDRADSPLHF TGCAGTGCTAGAGATACCGGGGACAGGGCGGATTCACCCCTCCACTTT
many TRBJ2-7 TRBD1 TRBV7-2 CASSFAGGGEQYF TGTGCCAGCAGCTTCGCAGGGGGCGGTGAGCAGTACTTC
many TRBJ2-1 NA TRBV25-1 CASSPTGGGEQFF TGTGCCAGCAGTCCAACCGGGGGCGGTGAGCAGTTCTTC
many TRBJ1-1 NA TRBV20-1 CSANLNTGTAEAFF TGCAGTGCTAACCTAAATACAGGGACGGCTGAAGCTTTCTTT
many TRBJ1-4 TRBD1 TRBV29-1 CSTDRGDEKLFF TGCAGCACGGACAGGGGCGATGAAAAACTGTTTTTT
many TRBJ2-5 NA TRBV20-1 CSARGSRGETQYF TGCAGTGCTAGAGGGTCCAGGGGAGAGACCCAGTACTTC
many TRBJ1-1 NA TRBV7-2 CASSLGRWSSKRNTEAFF TGTGCCAGCAGCTTAGGTCGTTGGTCGTCAAAAAGGAACACTGAAGCTTTCTTT
many TRBJ2-7 TRBD2 TRBV3-1 CASSQEGLDGIYEQYF TGTGCCAGCAGCCAGGAGGGACTAGACGGGATCTACGAGCAGTACTTC
many TRBJ2-1 TRBD2 TRBV27 CASSKSGSSYNEQFF TGTGCCAGCAGCAAAAGCGGGAGCTCCTACAATGAGCAGTTCTTC
many TRBJ2-2 TRBD1 TRBV20-1 CSARRWDRDTGELFF TGCAGTGCTAGACGATGGGACAGGGACACCGGGGAGCTGTTTTTT
many TRBJ2-1 NA TRBV29-1 CSAAAPNVNEQFF TGCAGCGCCGCAGCACCGAATGTCAATGAGCAGTTCTTC
few TRBJ2-1 TRBD2 TRBV20-1 CSARDLRDYYNEQFF TGCAGTGCTAGAGATTTGAGGGACTACTACAATGAGCAGTTCTTC
many TRBJ2-1 TRBD1 TRBV5-1 CASSRTGGTDEQFF TGCGCCAGCAGCCGAACAGGGGGCACAGATGAGCAGTTCTTC
many TRBJ2-3 NA TRBV20-1 CVPGGLGTDTQYF TGCGTACCCGGGGGTTTGGGCACAGATACGCAGTATTTT
many TRBJ2-2 NA TRBV20-1 CSARGPGELFF TGCAGTGCGAGGGGCCCCGGGGAGCTGTTTTTT
NA TRBJ1-1 NA TRBV21-1 CASSNALTRPNEAFF TGTGCCAGCAGCAATGCTCTGACAAGACCCAATGAAGCTTTCTTT
many TRBJ2-1 NA TRBV7-2 CASSSNPESYNEQFF TGTGCCAGCAGCTCGAATCCCGAAAGCTACAATGAGCAGTTCTTC
many TRBJ2-6 NA TRBV7-2 CASSLARGGANVLTF TGTGCCAGCAGCTTAGCTAGGGGAGGGGCCAACGTCCTGACTTTC
few TRBJ1-1 NA TRBV7-2 CASSLALSGTEAFF TGTGCCAGCAGCTTAGCTCTCTCGGGCACTGAAGCTTTCTTT